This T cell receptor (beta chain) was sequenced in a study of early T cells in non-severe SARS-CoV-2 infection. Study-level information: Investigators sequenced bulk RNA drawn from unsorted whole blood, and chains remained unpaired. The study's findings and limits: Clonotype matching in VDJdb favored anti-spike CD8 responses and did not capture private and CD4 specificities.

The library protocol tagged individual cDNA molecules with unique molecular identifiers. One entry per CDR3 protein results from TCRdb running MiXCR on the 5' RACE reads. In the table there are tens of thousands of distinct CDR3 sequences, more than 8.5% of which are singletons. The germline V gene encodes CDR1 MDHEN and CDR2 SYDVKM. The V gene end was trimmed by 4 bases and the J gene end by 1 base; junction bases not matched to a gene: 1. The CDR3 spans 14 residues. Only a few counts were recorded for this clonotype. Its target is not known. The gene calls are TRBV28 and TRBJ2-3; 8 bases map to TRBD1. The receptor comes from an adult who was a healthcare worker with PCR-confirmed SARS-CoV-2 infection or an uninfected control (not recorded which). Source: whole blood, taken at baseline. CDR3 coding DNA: TGTGCCAGCAGTTGGACAGGGCGCACAGATACGCAGTATTTT. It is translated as CASSWTGRTDTQYF. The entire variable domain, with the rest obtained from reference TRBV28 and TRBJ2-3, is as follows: DVKVTQSSRYLVKRTGEKVFLECVQDMDHENMFWYRQDPGLGLRLIYFSYDVKMKEKGDIPEGYSVSREKKERFSLILESASTNQTSMYLCASSWTGRTDTQYFGPGTRLTVL.